The clone carrying this T cell receptor (beta chain) was observed many times. Antigen: not known. This CDR3 has 15 residues. V lost 8 bases and J lost 1, with 16 bases in between. Looked up from germline, CDR1 is LGHNA and CDR2 is YSLEER. This sample was taken from a study of CD8 T cells in ankylosing spondylitis. The study, taken as a whole, reports: In peripheral blood, disease-linked CD8+ clones occurred at relatively low frequencies. The study identified a TCR beta motif of under ten highly homologous variants that appeared characteristic of ankylosing spondylitis blood. In ankylosing spondylitis patients, matched synovial fluid reportedly showed significant enrichment of disease-linked clones. Some of these motif variants have turned up before, in reports on reactive arthritis synovial fluid and blood.

The TCR beta libraries were generated through quantitative 5'-RACE incorporating molecular barcodes. TCRdb used MiXCR to reprocess the 5' RACE reads, holding one entry per CDR3 protein. The sample includes around 490,000 distinct CDR3 sequences, roughly 5% of them seen just once. The TCR was taken from a male donor with ankylosing spondylitis. The genes are TRBV4-3 and TRBJ2-3; tentatively, D is TRBD1 or TRBD2 (6 bases each). Sequenced: blood, either unsorted or a sorted T cell fraction (not recorded which). The CDR3 protein is CASSHGGRGTDTQYF. DNA for the CDR3: TGCGCCAGCTCCCATGGGGGGCGGGGCACAGATACGCAGTATTTT.